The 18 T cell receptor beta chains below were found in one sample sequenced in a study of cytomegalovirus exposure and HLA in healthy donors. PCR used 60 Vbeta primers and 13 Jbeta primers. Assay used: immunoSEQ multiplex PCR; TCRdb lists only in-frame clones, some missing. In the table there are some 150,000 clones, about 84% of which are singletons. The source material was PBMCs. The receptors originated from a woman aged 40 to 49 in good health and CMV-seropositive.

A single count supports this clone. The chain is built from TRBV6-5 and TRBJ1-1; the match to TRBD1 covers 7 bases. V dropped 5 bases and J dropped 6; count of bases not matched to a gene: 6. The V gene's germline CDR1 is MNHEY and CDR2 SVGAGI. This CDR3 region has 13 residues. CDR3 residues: CASSRQGPPEAFF. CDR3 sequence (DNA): TGTGCCAGCAGTCGACAGGGCCCCCCTGAAGCTTTCTTT.

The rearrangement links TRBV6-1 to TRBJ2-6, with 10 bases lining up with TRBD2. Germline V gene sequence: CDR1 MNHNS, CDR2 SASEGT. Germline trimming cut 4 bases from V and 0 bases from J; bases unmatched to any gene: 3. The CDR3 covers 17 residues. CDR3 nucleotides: TGTGCCAGCAGTGGGACTAGCGGCCACTCTGGGGCCAACGTCCTGACTTTC. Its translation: CASSGTSGHSGANVLTF.

The CDR3 DNA follows: TGTGCCAGCTCACCACCTACAGGGGCGACCACTGAAGCTTTCTTT. It codes for CASSPPTGATTEAFF. The genes are TRBV18 and TRBJ1-1, with TRBD1 matching over 7 bases. Germline V CDR1 and CDR2: KGHSH, LQKENI. CDR3 length: 15 amino acids. The V and J ends lost 0 bases and 4 bases, in that order; junction bases with no gene match: 5.

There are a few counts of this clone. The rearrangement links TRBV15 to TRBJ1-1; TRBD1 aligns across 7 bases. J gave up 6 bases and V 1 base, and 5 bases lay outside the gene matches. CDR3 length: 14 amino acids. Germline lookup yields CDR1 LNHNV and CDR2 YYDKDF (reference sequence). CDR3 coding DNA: TGTGCCACCAGCAGAGCGGGGACAGAGGCTGAAGCTTTCTTT. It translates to CATSRAGTEAEAFF.

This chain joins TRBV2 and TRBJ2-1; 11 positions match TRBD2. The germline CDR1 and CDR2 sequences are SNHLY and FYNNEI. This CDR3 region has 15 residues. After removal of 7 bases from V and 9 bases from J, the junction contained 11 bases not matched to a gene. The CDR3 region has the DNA TGTGCCAGCACCGGAACTAGCGGGAGTTCGGGTGAGCAGTTCTTC. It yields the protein CASTGTSGSSGEQFF.

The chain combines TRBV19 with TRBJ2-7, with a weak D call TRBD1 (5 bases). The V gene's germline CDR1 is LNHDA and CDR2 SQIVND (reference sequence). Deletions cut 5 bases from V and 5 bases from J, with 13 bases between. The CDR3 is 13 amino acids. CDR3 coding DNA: TGTGCCAGTAGTGCAGGGTGGCAAAACGAGCAGTACTTC. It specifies CASSAGWQNEQYF.

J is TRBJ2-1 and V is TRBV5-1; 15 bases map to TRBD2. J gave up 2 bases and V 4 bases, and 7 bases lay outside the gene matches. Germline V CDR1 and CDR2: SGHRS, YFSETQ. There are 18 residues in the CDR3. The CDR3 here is CASSPGLAGGSAYNEQFF. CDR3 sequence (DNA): TGCGCCAGCAGCCCGGGACTAGCGGGAGGTTCGGCCTACAATGAGCAGTTCTTC.

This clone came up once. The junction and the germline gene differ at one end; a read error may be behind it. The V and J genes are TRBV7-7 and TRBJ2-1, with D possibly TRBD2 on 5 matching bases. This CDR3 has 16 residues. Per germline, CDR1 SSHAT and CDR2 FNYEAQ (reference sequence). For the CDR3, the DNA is TGTGCTAGCAGCTTAACGCGTGAGGGCCCGGGGAATGAGCAGTTCTTC. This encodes CASSLTREGPGNEQFF.

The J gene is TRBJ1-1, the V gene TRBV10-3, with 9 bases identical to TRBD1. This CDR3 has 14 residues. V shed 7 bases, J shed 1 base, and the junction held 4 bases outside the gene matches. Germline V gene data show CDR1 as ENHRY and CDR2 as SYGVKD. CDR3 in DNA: TGTGCCATCACCGGACAGGGGAGGAACACTGAAGCTTTCTTT. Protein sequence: CAITGQGRNTEAFF.

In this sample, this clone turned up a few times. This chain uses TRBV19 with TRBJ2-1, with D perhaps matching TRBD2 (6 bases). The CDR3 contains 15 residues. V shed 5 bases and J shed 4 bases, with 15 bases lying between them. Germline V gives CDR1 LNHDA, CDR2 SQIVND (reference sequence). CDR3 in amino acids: CASSPAGTDYNEQFF. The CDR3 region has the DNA TGTGCCAGTAGTCCCGCGGGGACCGATTACAATGAGCAGTTCTTC.

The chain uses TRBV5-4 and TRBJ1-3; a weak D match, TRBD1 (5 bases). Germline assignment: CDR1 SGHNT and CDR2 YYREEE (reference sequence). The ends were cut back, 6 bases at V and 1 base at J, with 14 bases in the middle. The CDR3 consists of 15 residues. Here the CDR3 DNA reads TGTGCCAGCACCCAAACAGGCGAATCTGGAAACACCATATATTTT. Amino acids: CASTQTGESGNTIYF. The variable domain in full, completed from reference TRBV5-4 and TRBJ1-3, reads ETGVTQSPTHLIKTRGQQVTLRCSSQSGHNTVSWYQQALGQGPQFIFQYYREEENGRGNFPPRFSGLQFPNYSSELNVNALELDDSALYLCASTQTGESGNTIYFGEGSWLTVV.

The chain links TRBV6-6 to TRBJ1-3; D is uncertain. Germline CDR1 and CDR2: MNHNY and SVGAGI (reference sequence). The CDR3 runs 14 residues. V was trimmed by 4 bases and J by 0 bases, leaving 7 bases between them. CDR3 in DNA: TGTGCCAGCAGTTTCCTAGACTCTGGAAACACCATATATTTT. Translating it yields CASSFLDSGNTIYF.

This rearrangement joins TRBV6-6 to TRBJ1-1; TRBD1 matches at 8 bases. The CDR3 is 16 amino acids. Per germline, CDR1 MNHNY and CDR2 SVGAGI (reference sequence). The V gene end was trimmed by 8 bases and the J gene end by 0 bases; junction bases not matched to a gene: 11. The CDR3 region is CASWSSGGKLNTEAFF. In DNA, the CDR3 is TGTGCCAGCTGGAGCTCAGGGGGCAAATTGAACACTGAAGCTTTCTTT.

This CDR3 reads CAWAATSPDTQYF. CDR3 DNA sequence: TGTGCCTGGGCAGCCACTAGCCCAGATACGCAGTATTTT. The chain recombines TRBV30 with TRBJ2-3; TRBD2 might be the D (6 bases). CDR3 length: 13 amino acids. Trimming left V 5 bases short and J 4 bases short, with 13 bases between. Germline lookup yields CDR1 GTSNPN and CDR2 SVGIG (reference sequence).

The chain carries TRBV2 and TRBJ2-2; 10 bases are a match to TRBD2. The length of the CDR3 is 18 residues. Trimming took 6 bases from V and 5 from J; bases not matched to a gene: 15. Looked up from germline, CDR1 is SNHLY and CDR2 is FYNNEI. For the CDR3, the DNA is TGTGCCAGCAGGGACAGCGGGACTAGCGTTCAGGGTACCGGGGAGCTGTTTTTT. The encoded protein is CASRDSGTSVQGTGELFF.

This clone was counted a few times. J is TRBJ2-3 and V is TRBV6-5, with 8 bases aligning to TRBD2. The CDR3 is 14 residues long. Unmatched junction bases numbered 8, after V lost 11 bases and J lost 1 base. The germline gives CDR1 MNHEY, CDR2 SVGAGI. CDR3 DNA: TGTGCCGCCCATCCGGGACTAGGCACAGATACGCAGTATTTT. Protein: CAAHPGLGTDTQYF.

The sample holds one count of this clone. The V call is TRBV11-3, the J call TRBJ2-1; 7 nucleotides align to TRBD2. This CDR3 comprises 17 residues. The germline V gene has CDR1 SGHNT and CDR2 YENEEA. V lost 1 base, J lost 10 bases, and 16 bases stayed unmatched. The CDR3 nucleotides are TGTGCCAGCAGCTTAGCGGGCGGGAGTGGGGTCCGGGGGGAGCAGTTCTTC. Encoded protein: CASSLAGGSGVRGEQFF.

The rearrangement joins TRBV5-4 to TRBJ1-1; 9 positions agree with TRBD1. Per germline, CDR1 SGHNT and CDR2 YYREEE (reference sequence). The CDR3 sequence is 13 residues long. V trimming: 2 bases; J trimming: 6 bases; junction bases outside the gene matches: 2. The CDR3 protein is CASSFTGGPEAFF. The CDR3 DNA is TGTGCCAGCAGCTTTACAGGGGGCCCTGAAGCTTTCTTT. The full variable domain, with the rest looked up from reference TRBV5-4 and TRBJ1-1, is ETGVTQSPTHLIKTRGQQVTLRCSSQSGHNTVSWYQQALGQGPQFIFQYYREEENGRGNFPPRFSGLQFPNYSSELNVNALELDDSALYLCASSFTGGPEAFFGQGTRLTVV.